The rows below give T cell receptor beta chains drawn from one sample of a study of OX40 agonist ivuxolimab in advanced cancers. Profiling relied on immunoSEQ multiplex PCR, and the TCRdb table lists in-frame clones only, not all of them. The table includes approximately 50,000 clones, about 84% detected once. Sequenced material: CD4+ or CD8+ T cells sorted from blood, taken in a trial of the OX40 agonist ivuxolimab. The receptors were gathered from an adult with an advanced solid tumor such as melanoma, head and neck, liver or kidney cancer. The CDR3 runs from the conserved cysteine through the conserved F or W. D genes are given only for firm matches. Where a row states a size, it is once, few, many or the class of an expanded clone; other rows omit it.

V gene	clone size	D gene	J gene	CDR3 DNA	CDR3 protein
TRBV7-3	.	.	TRBJ1-1	TGTGCCAGCAGCGTTAGGAGGGCGATCGACACTGAAGCTTTCTTT	CASSVRRAIDTEAFF
TRBV30	.	.	TRBJ1-1	TGTGCCTGGAGTGTACGGTGGGGGCCCATAGGAGCTTTCTTT	CAWSVRWGPIGAFF
TRBV4-2	.	.	TRBJ2-3	TGTGCCAGCAGCCAAGATTCCCCTTATAGGGGAGATACGCAGTATTTT	CASSQDSPYRGDTQYF
TRBV7-9	.	.	TRBJ1-1	TGTGCCAGCAGCTTAGATTGGGCGGGGAGGACTGAAGCTTTCTTT	CASSLDWAGRTEAFF
TRBV11-2	few	.	TRBJ2-1	TGTGCCAGCAGCAACATTCAATTCCTAGGCAATGAGCAGTTCTTC	CASSNIQFLGNEQFF
TRBV4-3	.	.	TRBJ2-2	TGCGCCAGCAGCCAAGAGAACTTTAGGACCGGGGAGCTGTTTTTT	CASSQENFRTGELFF
TRBV6-6	.	.	TRBJ2-3	TGTGCCAGCAGTAACGACCCCACAGATACGCAGTATTTT	CASSNDPTDTQYF
TRBV6-1	.	.	TRBJ1-2	TGTGCCAGCAGTGAATGGACTAACTATGGCTACACCTTC	CASSEWTNYGYTF
TRBV15	.	TRBD2	TRBJ2-3	TGTGCCACCAGCAGACCCCTCGGGACTATGGCGGGGGAGGGGGATACGCAGTATTTT	CATSRPLGTMAGEGDTQYF
TRBV29-1	few	TRBD1	TRBJ1-2	TGCAGCGTTGCCGGGACAGAAAAAGATGGCTACACCTTC	CSVAGTEKDGYTF
TRBV6-6	.	.	TRBJ1-2	TGTGCCAGCAGTTACGCAGCGTTGGACTATGGCTACACCTTC	CASSYAALDYGYTF
TRBV7-9	.	TRBD2	TRBJ2-1	TGTGCCAGCAGCTCTAGCGGGGGGAGGTCCTACAATGAGCAGTTCTTC	CASSSSGGRSYNEQFF
TRBV9	.	.	TRBJ2-2	TGTGCCAGCAGCCCGCGACCCACCGGGGAGCTGTTTTTT	CASSPRPTGELFF
TRBV6-5	.	.	TRBJ1-6	TGTGCCAGCACGGGCCTAGAGAATTCACCCCTCCACTTT	CASTGLENSPLHF
TRBV6-5	.	.	TRBJ1-2	TGTGCCAGCAGTTACTCGATGGCCTTCGCCTATGGCTACACCTTC	CASSYSMAFAYGYTF
TRBV6-6	.	TRBD2	TRBJ2-7	TGTGCCAGCAGCCACGGGGGACTAGACTACGAGCAGTACTTC	CASSHGGLDYEQYF
TRBV6-6	.	TRBD2	TRBJ2-1	TGTGCCAGCAGTTTACGGCGGGGGACCAATGAGCAGTTCTTC	CASSLRRGTNEQFF
TRBV13	medium-sized	.	TRBJ1-1	TGTGCCAGCAGCCCCAGACAGGAGGACACTGAAGCTTTCTTT	CASSPRQEDTEAFF
TRBV6-1	.	TRBD1	TRBJ2-1	TGTGCCAGCACTAAAACAGGGGGCGCTTACAATGAGCAGTTCTTC	CASTKTGGAYNEQFF
TRBV30	.	.	TRBJ1-5	TGTGCCTGGAGTGCCCGAGGGGATCAGCCCCAGCATTTT	CAWSARGDQPQHF
TRBV4-3	.	TRBD2	TRBJ2-7	TGCGCCAGCAGCCAAGAAGGCGGGGGGGGGTCCTACGAGCAGTACTTC	CASSQEGGGGSYEQYF
TRBV27	.	TRBD1	TRBJ1-1	TGTGCCAGCAGTACGAGGACAGGGGCAGGATTCGCTGAAGCTTTCTTT	CASSTRTGAGFAEAFF
TRBV2	.	TRBD1	TRBJ1-2	TGTGCCAGCTGTTACGGACAGGGTGGTGAGGTAGCAGGCTACACCTTC	CASCYGQGGEVAGYTF
TRBV27	.	.	TRBJ1-4	TGTGCCAGCAGTTTATCGGCAGTTAATGAAAAACTGTTTTTT	CASSLSAVNEKLFF
TRBV4-2	.	.	TRBJ1-3	TGTGCCAGCAGCTACACAGGGCCTGGAAACACCATATATTTT	CASSYTGPGNTIYF
TRBV14	.	.	TRBJ2-2	TGTGCCAGCAGCCAAGAAACTTCGAGACATGCGAACACCGGGGAGCTGTTTTTT	CASSQETSRHANTGELFF
TRBV29-1	.	TRBD2	TRBJ2-7	TGCAGCGTCCATGTTGGGACTAGCGGGGGCGAGCAGTACTTC	CSVHVGTSGGEQYF
TRBV5-1	once	TRBD1	TRBJ2-3	TGCGCCAGCAGCTCCCAGGGGGGACAGGGAGGAACAGATACGCAGTATTTT	CASSSQGGQGGTDTQYF
TRBV21-1	.	.	TRBJ1-1	TGTGCCAGCACCCGGGGGGGACAGGGGGCATTGAGGACTGAAGCTTTCTTT	CASTRGGQGALRTEAFF
TRBV28	.	.	TRBJ2-7	TGTGCCAGCAGTTTTCCGGGGCTAAAGGCTTACGAGCAGTACTTC	CASSFPGLKAYEQYF
TRBV30	many	TRBD1	TRBJ1-6	TGTGCCTGGACCGCTCCGGGACAGCTAAATTCACCCCTCCACTTT	CAWTAPGQLNSPLHF
TRBV30	once	TRBD2	TRBJ2-1	TGTGCCTGGCGAGGGACTAGCTTTGGCAATGAGCAGTTCTTC	CAWRGTSFGNEQFF
TRBV28	.	.	TRBJ1-1	TGTGCCAGCAGTTGGGGAAGCGGAGGACTCACTGAAGCTTTCTTT	CASSWGSGGLTEAFF
TRBV11-2	.	.	TRBJ2-3	TGTGCCAGCAGCCCCAGGGGGGGCGACACAGATACGCAGTATTTT	CASSPRGGDTDTQYF
TRBV19	.	.	TRBJ1-5	TGTGCCAGTAGTGCCCGATCACGGGGGGGCAATCAGCCCCAGCATTTT	CASSARSRGGNQPQHF
TRBV27	.	.	TRBJ1-4	TGTGCCAGCAGTTTCGCAGGGTCTTCGGCTAATGAAAAACTGTTTTTT	CASSFAGSSANEKLFF
TRBV29-1	.	.	TRBJ2-2	TGCAGCGTTGAAGGTCCCCTCTACACCGGGGAGCTGTTTTTT	CSVEGPLYTGELFF
TRBV28	.	TRBD1	TRBJ2-7	TGTGCCAGCAGTGTAGGGGGCCAAAACTACGAGCAGTACTTC	CASSVGGQNYEQYF